What follows describes a single T cell receptor (beta chain). Its antigen is as yet unknown. The sample originates from a study of shared clonotypes between healthy human individuals. For the study at large: Each donor's CD8 memory used one plate, CD8 naive two, each CD4 subset three. Findings of the study overall: Despite large depth, sorted-subset datasets appeared incompletely sequenced. What naive subsets generally showed was a larger estimated richness than memory subsets showed.

Clones were sequenced by immunoSEQ multiplex PCR, and TCRdb holds only the in-frame ones, with some missing. Among hundreds of thousands of clones, approximately 96% were seen once, and the ten largest hold 0.11%. The V gene's germline CDR1 is MNHEY and CDR2 SMNVEV (reference sequence). The V segment lost 2 bases and the J segment 7 bases; nucleotides outside the gene matches: 4. The CDR3 sequence is 14 residues long. Terminally differentiated effector memory CD45RA+ cells were excluded by CCR7 positive selection of CD45RO-negative cells. This sequence joins TRBV27 and TRBJ2-1, with 8 nucleotides matching TRBD2. The receptor was derived from a woman aged 25 to 45 in good health. Sequences were obtained from naive CD8+ T cells sorted from blood. CDR3 sequence reads: CASSLGGRRNEQFF. Written as DNA, the CDR3 is TGTGCCAGCAGTTTAGGCGGGAGGCGGAATGAGCAGTTCTTC.